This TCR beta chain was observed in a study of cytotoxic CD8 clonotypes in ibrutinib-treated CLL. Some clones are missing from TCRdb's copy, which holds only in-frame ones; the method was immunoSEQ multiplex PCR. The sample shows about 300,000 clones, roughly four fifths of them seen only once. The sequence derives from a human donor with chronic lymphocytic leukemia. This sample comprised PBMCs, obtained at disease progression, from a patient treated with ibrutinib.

This chain's CDR3 is CASSSAPGRVGYTF. CDR3 coding DNA: TGTGCCAGCAGCTCAGCCCCGGGACGGGTTGGCTACACCTTC. The chain carries TRBV11-2 and TRBJ1-2; the D gene is possibly TRBD1 (5 bases). Trimming took 4 bases from V and 7 from J, leaving 16 bases between them. CDR3 length: 14 residues. Germline values: CDR1 SGHAT, CDR2 FQNNGV.